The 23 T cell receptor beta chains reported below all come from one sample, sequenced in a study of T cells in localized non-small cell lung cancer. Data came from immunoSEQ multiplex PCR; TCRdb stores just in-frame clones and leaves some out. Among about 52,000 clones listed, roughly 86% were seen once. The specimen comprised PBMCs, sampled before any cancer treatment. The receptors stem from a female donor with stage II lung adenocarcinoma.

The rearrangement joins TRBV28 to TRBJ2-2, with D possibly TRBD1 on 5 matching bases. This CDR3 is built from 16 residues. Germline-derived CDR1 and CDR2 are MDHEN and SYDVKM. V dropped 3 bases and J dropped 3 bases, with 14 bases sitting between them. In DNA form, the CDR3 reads TGTGCCAGCAGTTTCTCGGCAGGGTCACACACCGGGGAGCTGTTTTTT. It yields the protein CASSFSAGSHTGELFF.

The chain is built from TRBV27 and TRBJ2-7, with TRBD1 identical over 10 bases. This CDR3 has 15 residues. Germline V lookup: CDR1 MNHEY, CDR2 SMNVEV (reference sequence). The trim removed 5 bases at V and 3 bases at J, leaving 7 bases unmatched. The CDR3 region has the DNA TGTGCCAGCAGTCACTGGACAGGGGGAAACTACGAGCAGTACTTC. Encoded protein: CASSHWTGGNYEQYF.

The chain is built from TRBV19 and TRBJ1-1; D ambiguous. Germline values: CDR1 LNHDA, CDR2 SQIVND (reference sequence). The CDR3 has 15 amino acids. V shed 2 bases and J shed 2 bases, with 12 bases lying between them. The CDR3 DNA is TGTGCCAGTAGTATAAGGGAACGGATAAACACTGAAGCTTTCTTT. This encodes CASSIRERINTEAFF.

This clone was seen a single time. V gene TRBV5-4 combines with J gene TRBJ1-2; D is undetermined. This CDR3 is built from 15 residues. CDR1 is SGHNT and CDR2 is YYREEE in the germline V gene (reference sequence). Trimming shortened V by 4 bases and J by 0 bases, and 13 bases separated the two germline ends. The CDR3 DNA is TGTGCCAGCAGCGCCGTACGTCTAGCTAACTATGGCTACACCTTC. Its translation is CASSAVRLANYGYTF.

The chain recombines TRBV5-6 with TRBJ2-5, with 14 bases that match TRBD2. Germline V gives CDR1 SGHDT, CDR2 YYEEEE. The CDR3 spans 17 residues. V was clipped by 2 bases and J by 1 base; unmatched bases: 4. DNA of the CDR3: TGTGCCAGCAGCTTCCCGACTAGCGGGGGGGGCCAAGAGACCCAGTACTTC. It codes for CASSFPTSGGGQETQYF.

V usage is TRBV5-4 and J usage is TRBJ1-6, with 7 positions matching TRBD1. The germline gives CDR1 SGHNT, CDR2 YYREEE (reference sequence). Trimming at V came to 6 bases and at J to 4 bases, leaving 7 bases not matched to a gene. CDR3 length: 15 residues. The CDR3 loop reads CASMEGQAYNSPLHF. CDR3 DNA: TGTGCCAGCATGGAAGGACAGGCATATAATTCACCCCTCCACTTT.

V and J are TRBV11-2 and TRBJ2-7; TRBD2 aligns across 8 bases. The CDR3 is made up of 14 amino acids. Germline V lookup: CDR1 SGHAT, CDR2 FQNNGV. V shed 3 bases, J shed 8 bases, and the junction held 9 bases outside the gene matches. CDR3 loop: CASSLVAGSLQQYF. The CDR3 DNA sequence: TGTGCCAGCAGCTTGGTAGCGGGAAGTTTACAGCAGTACTTC.

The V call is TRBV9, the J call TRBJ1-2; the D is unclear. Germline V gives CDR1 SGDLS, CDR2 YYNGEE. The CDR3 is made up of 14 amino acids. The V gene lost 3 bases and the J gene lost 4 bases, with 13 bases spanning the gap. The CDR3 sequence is CASSASHLSYGYTF. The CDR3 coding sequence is TGTGCCAGCAGCGCGAGCCATTTGTCCTATGGCTACACCTTC.

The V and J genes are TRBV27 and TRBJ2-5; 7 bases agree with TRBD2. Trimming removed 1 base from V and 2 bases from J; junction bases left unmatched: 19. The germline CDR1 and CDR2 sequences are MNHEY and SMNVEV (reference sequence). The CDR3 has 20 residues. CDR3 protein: CASSLFPPRMASGDQETQYF. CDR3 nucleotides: TGTGCCAGCAGTTTATTTCCCCCCAGAATGGCTAGCGGAGATCAAGAGACCCAGTACTTC.

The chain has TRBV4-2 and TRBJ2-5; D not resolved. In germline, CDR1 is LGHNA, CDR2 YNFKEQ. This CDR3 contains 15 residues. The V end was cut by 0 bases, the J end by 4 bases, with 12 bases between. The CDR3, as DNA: TGTGCCAGCAGCCAAGATGGGCTCCCGGTAGAGACCCAGTACTTC. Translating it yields CASSQDGLPVETQYF.

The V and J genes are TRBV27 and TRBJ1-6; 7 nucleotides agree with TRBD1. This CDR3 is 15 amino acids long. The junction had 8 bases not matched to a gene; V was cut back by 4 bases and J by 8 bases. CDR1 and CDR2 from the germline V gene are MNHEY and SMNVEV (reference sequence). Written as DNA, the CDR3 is TGTGCCAGCAGTTCACAGGGGACTCCGGATTCACCCCTCCACTTT. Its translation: CASSSQGTPDSPLHF.

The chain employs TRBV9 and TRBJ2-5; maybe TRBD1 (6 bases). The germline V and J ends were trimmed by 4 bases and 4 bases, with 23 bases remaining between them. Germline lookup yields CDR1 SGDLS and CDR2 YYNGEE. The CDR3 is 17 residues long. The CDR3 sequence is CASSPQQGRGNRETQYF. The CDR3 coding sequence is TGTGCCAGCAGCCCACAACAGGGAAGGGGCAATAGAGAGACCCAGTACTTC.

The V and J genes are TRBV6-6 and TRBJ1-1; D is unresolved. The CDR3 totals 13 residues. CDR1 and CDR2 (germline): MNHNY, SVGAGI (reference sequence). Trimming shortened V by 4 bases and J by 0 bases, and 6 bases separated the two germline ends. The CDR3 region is CASSSKMNTEAFF. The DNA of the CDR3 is TGTGCCAGCAGTTCAAAGATGAACACTGAAGCTTTCTTT.

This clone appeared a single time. This chain's CDR3 is CASSRGRPATNEKLFF. In DNA form, the CDR3 reads TGTGCCAGTAGTAGGGGACGGCCTGCAACTAATGAAAAACTGTTTTTT. The gene calls are TRBV19 and TRBJ1-4; weak D call: TRBD1 (5 bases). Between the trimmed V and J ends, which lost 4 bases and 0 bases, there was a span of 12 bases. Germline V gives CDR1 LNHDA, CDR2 SQIVND (reference sequence). There are 16 residues in the CDR3.

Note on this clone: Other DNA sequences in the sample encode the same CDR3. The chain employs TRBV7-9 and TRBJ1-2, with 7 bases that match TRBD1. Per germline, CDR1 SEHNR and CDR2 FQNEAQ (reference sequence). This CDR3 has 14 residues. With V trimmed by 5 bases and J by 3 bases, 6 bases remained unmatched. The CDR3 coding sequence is TGTGCCAGCAGCCGGGGGCAGGGGGACTATGGCTACACCTTC. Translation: CASSRGQGDYGYTF.

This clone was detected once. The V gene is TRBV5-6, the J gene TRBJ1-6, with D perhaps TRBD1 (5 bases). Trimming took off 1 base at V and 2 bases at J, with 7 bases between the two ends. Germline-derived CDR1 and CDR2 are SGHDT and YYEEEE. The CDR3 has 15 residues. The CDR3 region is CASSLWGAYNSPLHF. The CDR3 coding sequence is TGTGCCAGCAGCTTGTGGGGCGCCTATAATTCACCCCTCCACTTT.

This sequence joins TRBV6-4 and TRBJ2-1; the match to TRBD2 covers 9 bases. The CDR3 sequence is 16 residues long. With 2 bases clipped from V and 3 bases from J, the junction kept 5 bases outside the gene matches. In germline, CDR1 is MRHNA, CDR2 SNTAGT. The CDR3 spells CASSDVSSGDYNEQFF. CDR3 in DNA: TGTGCCAGCAGTGACGTGTCTAGCGGGGACTACAATGAGCAGTTCTTC.

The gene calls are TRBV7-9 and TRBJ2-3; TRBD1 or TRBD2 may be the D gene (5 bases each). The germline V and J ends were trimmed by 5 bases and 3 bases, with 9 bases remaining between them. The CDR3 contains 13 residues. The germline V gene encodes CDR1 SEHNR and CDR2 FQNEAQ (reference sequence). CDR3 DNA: TGTGCCAGCAGCCGGGACCGAACAGATACGCAGTATTTT. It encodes CASSRDRTDTQYF. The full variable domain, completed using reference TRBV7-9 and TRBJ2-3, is DTGVSQNPRHKITKRGQNVTFRCDPISEHNRLYWYRQTLGQGPEFLTYFQNEAQLEKSRLLSDRFSAERPKGSFSTLEIQRTEQGDSAMYLCASSRDRTDTQYFGPGTRLTVL.

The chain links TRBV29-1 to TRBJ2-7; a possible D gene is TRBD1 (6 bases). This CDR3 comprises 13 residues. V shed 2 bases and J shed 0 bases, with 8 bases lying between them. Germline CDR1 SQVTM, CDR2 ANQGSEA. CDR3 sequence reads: CSVETGTSYEQYF. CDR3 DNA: TGCAGCGTTGAAACAGGGACCTCCTACGAGCAGTACTTC.

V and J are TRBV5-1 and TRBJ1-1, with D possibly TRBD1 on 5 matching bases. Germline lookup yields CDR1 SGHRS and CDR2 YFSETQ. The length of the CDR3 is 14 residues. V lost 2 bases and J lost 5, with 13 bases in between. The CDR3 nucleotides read TGCGCCAGCAGCTTATGGCCGGGGGAAACTGAAGCTTTCTTT. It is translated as CASSLWPGETEAFF.

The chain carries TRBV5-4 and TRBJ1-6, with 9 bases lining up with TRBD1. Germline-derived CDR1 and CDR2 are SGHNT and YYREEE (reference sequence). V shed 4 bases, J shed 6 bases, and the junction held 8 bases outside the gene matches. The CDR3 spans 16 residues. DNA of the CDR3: TGTGCCAGCAGCCCGGGACAGGGCTCTACTAATTCACCCCTCCACTTT. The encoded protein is CASSPGQGSTNSPLHF.

CDR3 in amino acids: CASSPLGGQYNEQFF. CDR3 DNA: TGCGCCAGCAGCCCTCTCGGTGGACAGTACAATGAGCAGTTCTTC. This rearrangement joins TRBV5-1 to TRBJ2-1, with TRBD1 as a possible D gene (6 bases). The V end was cut by 4 bases, the J end by 4 bases, with 15 bases between. There are 15 residues in the CDR3. From germline, CDR1 is SGHRS and CDR2 YFSETQ.

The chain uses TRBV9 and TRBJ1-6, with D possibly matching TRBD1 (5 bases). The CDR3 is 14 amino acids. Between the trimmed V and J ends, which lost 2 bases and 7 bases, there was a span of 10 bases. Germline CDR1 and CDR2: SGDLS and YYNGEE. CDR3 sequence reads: CASSVRGENSPLHF. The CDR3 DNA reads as TGTGCCAGCAGCGTTAGGGGAGAAAATTCACCCCTCCACTTT.